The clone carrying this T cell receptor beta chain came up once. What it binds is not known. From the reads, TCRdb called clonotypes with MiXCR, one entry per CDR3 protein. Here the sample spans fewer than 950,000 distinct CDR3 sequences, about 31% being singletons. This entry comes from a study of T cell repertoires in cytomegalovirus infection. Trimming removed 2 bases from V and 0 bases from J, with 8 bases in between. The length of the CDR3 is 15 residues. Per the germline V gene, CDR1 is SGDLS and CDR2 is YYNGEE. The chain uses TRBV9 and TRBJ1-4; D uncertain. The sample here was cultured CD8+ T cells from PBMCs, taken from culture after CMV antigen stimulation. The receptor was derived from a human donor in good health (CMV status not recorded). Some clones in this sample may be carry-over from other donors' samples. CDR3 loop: CASSVGDATNEKLFF. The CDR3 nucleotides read TGTGCCAGCAGCGTCGGGGATGCAACTAATGAAAAACTGTTTTTT.